This T cell receptor beta chain was found in a study of cytomegalovirus exposure and HLA in healthy donors. The study, taken as a whole, reports: Three of the chains that were CMV-associated were confirmed in vitro to be specific for CMV antigens. Apart from CMV serostatus, no immune exposure information was available. V- and J-gene trimming of TCR beta was linked (in a later analysis) to a missense DCLRE1C variant. TCR beta sequences numbering fewer than 20,000 were associated with HLA alleles at 0.05 false discovery rate in a later analysis.

PCR was performed using 60 Vbeta and 13 Jbeta primers. The repertoire was sequenced with immunoSEQ multiplex PCR; TCRdb's copy has only in-frame clones and lacks some. Found here are approximately 150,000 clones, approximately 85% of them singletons; the top ten hold approximately 12%. CDR1 SGHAT and CDR2 FQNNGV come from the germline V gene. Trimming stripped 5 bases from V and 5 bases from J, with 21 bases between. The CDR3 totals 16 residues. With regard to this clone: As yet, its antigen is unknown.

The chain carries TRBV11-2 and TRBJ1-1; the D is unclear. The TCR originated in a man between 50 and 59 years old in good health and CMV-seropositive. The material sequenced was PBMCs. The CDR3 sequence is CASSPSPGSRRTEAFF. CDR3 DNA sequence: TGTGCCAGCAGCCCATCCCCGGGGTCCAGGAGGACTGAAGCTTTCTTT.